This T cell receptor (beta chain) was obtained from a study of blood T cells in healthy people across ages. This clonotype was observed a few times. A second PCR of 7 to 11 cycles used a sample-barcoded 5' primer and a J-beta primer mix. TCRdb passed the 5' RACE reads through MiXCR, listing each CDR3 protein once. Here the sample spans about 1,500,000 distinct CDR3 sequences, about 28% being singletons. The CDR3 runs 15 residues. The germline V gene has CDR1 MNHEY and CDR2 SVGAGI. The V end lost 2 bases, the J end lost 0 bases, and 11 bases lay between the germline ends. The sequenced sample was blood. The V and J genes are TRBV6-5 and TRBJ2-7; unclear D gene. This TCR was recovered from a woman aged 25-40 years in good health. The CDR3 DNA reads TGTGCCAGCAGTTACGCCTATAAGAGCTCCTACGAGCAGTACTTC. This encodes CASSYAYKSSYEQYF.